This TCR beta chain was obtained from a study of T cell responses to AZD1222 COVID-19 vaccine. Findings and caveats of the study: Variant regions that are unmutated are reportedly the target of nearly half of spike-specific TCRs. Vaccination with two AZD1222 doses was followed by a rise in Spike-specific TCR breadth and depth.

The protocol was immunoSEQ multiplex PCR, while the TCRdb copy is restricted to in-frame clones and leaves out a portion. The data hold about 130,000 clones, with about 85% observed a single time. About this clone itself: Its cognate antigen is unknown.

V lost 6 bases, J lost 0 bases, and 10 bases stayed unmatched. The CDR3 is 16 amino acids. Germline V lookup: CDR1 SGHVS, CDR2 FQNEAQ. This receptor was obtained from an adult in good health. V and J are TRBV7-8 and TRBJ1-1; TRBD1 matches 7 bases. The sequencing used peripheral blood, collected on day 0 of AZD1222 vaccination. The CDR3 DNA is TGTGCCAGCAGGAGTTCTTCCGGGACAGTGAACACTGAAGCTTTCTTT. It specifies CASRSSSGTVNTEAFF.